The present T cell receptor (beta chain) was sequenced within a study of identical twins. Only healthy Caucasians were included as donors. One entry per CDR3 protein results from TCRdb running MiXCR on the 5' RACE reads. The repertoire holds about 890,000 distinct CDR3 sequences, with roughly 12% as singletons. This sample also appeared in a second study, on yellow fever vaccine responses in identical twins.

The sequence derives from a young woman in good health. Sequencing was carried out using PBMCs.

CDR3 in DNA: TGCAGTGCTACAAACTGGGCGGGAGGAACAGATACGCAGTATTTT. Translated: CSATNWAGGTDTQYF. This chain joins TRBV20-1 and TRBJ2-3; 8 positions match TRBD2. The CDR3 totals 15 residues. Germline CDR1 is DFQATT and CDR2 is SNEGSKA (reference sequence). Unmatched junction bases numbered 9, after V lost 4 bases and J lost 3 bases.